Below, 25 T cell receptor beta chains from the same sample are listed, as sequenced in a study of cytotoxic CD8 clonotypes in ibrutinib-treated CLL (dated by TCRdb to about 2021). The library relied on the immunoSEQ multiplex PCR assay. Held by TCRdb, this immuneACCESS table contains in-frame sequences only and omits some clones. Under half of the omission traces to an unresolved V gene where checked; the cause of the rest is unknown. This sample gives about 300,000 clones in total; roughly 76% of them show up just once. 5.6% of the sample is in the top ten clones. Read against the paper, the sample's time point label means: progressive disease on ibrutinib. The sequencing used PBMCs, collected at disease progression, from a patient treated with ibrutinib. Receptors originate from a human donor with chronic lymphocytic leukemia.

The chain links TRBV28 to TRBJ2-7, with 14 bases lining up with TRBD2. The V gene's germline CDR1 is MDHEN and CDR2 SYDVKM. After removal of 10 bases from V and 0 bases from J, the junction contained 8 bases not matched to a gene. The CDR3 spans 16 residues. CDR3 in DNA: TGTGCCACCAGACTAGCGGGAGGGTACGCCTCCTACGAGCAGTACTTC. This encodes CATRLAGGYASYEQYF.

The chain joins TRBV19 to TRBJ2-2, with D perhaps TRBD2 (5 bases). The germline CDR1 and CDR2 sequences are LNHDA and SQIVND (reference sequence). V was trimmed by 5 bases and J by 2 bases, leaving 9 bases between them. There are 14 residues in the CDR3. CDR3 DNA: TGTGCCAGTAGTTCGGGGTCTAACACCGGGGAGCTGTTTTTT. Residues: CASSSGSNTGELFF.

The rearrangement links TRBV7-2 to TRBJ1-4; D is unclear. Per the germline V gene, CDR1 is SGHTA and CDR2 is FQGNSA. V shed 3 bases and J shed 2 bases, with 7 bases lying between them. The CDR3 extends over 14 amino acids. CDR3: CASSFGGTNEKLFF. The CDR3 nucleotides read TGTGCCAGCAGCTTCGGTGGGACTAATGAAAAACTGTTTTTT.

This clone was observed a handful of times. The chain joins TRBV10-3 to TRBJ1-1; D gene ambiguous. The CDR3 has 14 amino acids. V dropped 6 bases and J dropped 1 base, with 12 bases sitting between them. Per germline, CDR1 ENHRY and CDR2 SYGVKD. The CDR3 DNA follows: TGTGCCATCAGCGGCGGAAACAGGAACACTGAAGCTTTCTTT. Translated: CAISGGNRNTEAFF.

The chain recombines TRBV7-3 with TRBJ2-2, with a weak D call TRBD2 (6 bases). Trimming cost V 4 bases and J 0 bases, with 9 bases left between them. The CDR3 is 15 residues long. CDR1 SGHTA and CDR2 FQGTGA come from the germline V gene. CDR3 residues: CASSSLASNTGELFF. In nucleotides, the CDR3 is TGTGCCAGCAGCTCACTAGCCTCGAACACCGGGGAGCTGTTTTTT.

The chain has TRBV9 and TRBJ2-5; tentative D call: TRBD2 (5 bases). The V end was cut by 3 bases, the J end by 3 bases, with 12 bases between. Germline CDR1 SGDLS, CDR2 YYNGEE. The CDR3 consists of 14 residues. CDR3 region: CASSATSGKETQYF. CDR3 in DNA: TGTGCCAGCAGCGCAACCTCGGGGAAAGAGACCCAGTACTTC.

This sequence joins TRBV5-1 and TRBJ1-2; D is undetermined. Germline CDR1 is SGHRS and CDR2 is YFSETQ. V lost 0 bases and J 5 bases, leaving 11 bases between the germline ends. The CDR3 consists of 14 residues. The CDR3 DNA reads TGCGCCAGCAGCTTGGCCCCGAGGGAATATGGCTACACCTTC. This encodes CASSLAPREYGYTF.

The V call is TRBV7-6, the J call TRBJ2-1, with D possibly TRBD2 on 6 matching bases. The V gene's germline CDR1 is SGHVS and CDR2 FNYEAQ. The CDR3 is made up of 12 amino acids. Trimming pared 10 bases from V and 9 bases from J, leaving 16 bases between. This CDR3 is CATQKRAGEQFF. CDR3 nucleotides: TGTGCCACTCAGAAGCGGGCGGGTGAGCAGTTCTTC. The variable domain in full, with the rest retrieved from reference TRBV7-6 and TRBJ2-1, is GAGVSQSPRYKVTKRGQDVALRCDPISGHVSLYWYRQALGQGPEFLTYFNYEAQQDKSGLPNDRFSAERPEGSISTLTIQRTEQRDSAMYRCATQKRAGEQFFGPGTRLTVL.

The V call is TRBV5-6, the J call TRBJ2-7; D could derive from TRBD1 or TRBD2 (5 bases each). This CDR3 comprises 12 residues. The germline V and J ends were trimmed by 4 bases and 3 bases, with 8 bases remaining between them. CDR1 and CDR2 (germline): SGHDT, YYEEEE. The CDR3 bases are TGTGCCAGCAGCCGGGACCGCTACGAGCAGTACTTC. It encodes CASSRDRYEQYF.

This clone occurred a few times. This specimen includes other DNA sequences encoding the same CDR3. This chain links TRBV11-3 with TRBJ2-3; no clear D gene. Germline CDR1 and CDR2: SGHNT and YENEEA. Trimming removed 5 bases from V and 0 bases from J, with 0 bases in between. This CDR3 has 11 amino acids. The DNA for the CDR3 is TGTGCCAGCAGCAGCACAGATACGCAGTATTTT. Amino acid sequence: CASSSTDTQYF.

The chain is built from TRBV9 and TRBJ2-7; D might be TRBD1 (6 bases). This CDR3 contains 18 residues. Germline CDR1 SGDLS, CDR2 YYNGEE. Trimming removed 0 bases at V and 3 bases at J, with 22 bases between. The CDR3 loop reads CASSVGVGGKVGYYEQYF. In nucleotides, the CDR3 is TGTGCCAGCAGCGTAGGGGTAGGGGGAAAGGTAGGTTACTACGAGCAGTACTTC.

This sequence joins TRBV7-7 and TRBJ2-5; D ambiguous. The germline CDR1 and CDR2 sequences are SSHAT and FNYEAQ (reference sequence). Trimming removed 6 bases from V and 5 bases from J, with 13 bases in between. The CDR3 has 13 residues. The CDR3 spells CASSAGAWETQYF. For the CDR3, the DNA is TGTGCCAGCAGTGCCGGAGCTTGGGAGACCCAGTACTTC.

The chain has TRBV20-1 and TRBJ2-1, with 11 bases identical to TRBD2. The CDR3 sequence is 11 residues long. In germline, CDR1 is DFQATT, CDR2 SNEGSKA (reference sequence). Unmatched junction bases numbered 2, after V lost 1 base and J lost 15 bases. CDR3 nucleotide sequence: TGCAGTGCTAGAGGACTAGCGGGGCTGTTCTTC. Translated, it gives CSARGLAGLFF.

The chain is built from TRBV2 and TRBJ1-5; TRBD1 matches at 8 bases. There are 15 residues in the CDR3. The junction had 11 bases not matched to a gene; V was cut back by 3 bases and J by 10 bases. Germline assignment: CDR1 SNHLY and CDR2 FYNNEI. CDR3: CASSEFVQGGLPQHF. CDR3 DNA sequence: TGTGCCAGCAGTGAGTTCGTACAGGGGGGTCTTCCCCAGCATTTT.

The chain employs TRBV5-1 and TRBJ2-2, with TRBD2 matching over 7 bases. Germline CDR1 reads SGHRS; CDR2 reads YFSETQ. The CDR3 consists of 13 residues. The junction had 1 base not matched to a gene; V was cut back by 3 bases and J by 5 bases. CDR3 DNA: TGCGCCAGCAGCTGGGGAGGGACCGGGGAGCTGTTTTTT. The encoded protein is CASSWGGTGELFF. Filled out from reference TRBV5-1 and TRBJ2-2, the complete variable domain reads KAGVTQTPRYLIKTRGQQVTLSCSPISGHRSVSWYQQTPGQGLQFLFEYFSETQRNKGNFPGRFSGRQFSNSRSEMNVSTLELGDSALYLCASSWGGTGELFFGEGSRLTVL.

This chain connects TRBV7-9 to TRBJ2-5; TRBD2 aligns across 8 bases. With V trimmed by 5 bases and J by 2 bases, 13 bases remained unmatched. Germline CDR1 reads SEHNR; CDR2 reads FQNEAQ (reference sequence). The CDR3 covers 17 residues. The CDR3 DNA is TGTGCCAGCAGCAAACGCGGCGGTAGCGGGGTGCAAGAGACCCAGTACTTC. As protein: CASSKRGGSGVQETQYF.

This clone was found a few times. The CDR3 DNA follows: TGTGCCAGCTCATCGGACAGTAACTATGGCTACACCTTC. Its translation: CASSSDSNYGYTF. The chain uses TRBV18 and TRBJ1-2, with a possible D match to TRBD1 (6 bases). The V gene's germline CDR1 is KGHSH and CDR2 LQKENI. With 5 bases removed from V and 1 base from J, the gap between germline ends came to 8 bases. The CDR3 is made up of 13 amino acids.

V usage is TRBV2 and J usage is TRBJ2-1; D gene unclear. From germline, CDR1 is SNHLY and CDR2 FYNNEI. Between the trimmed V and J ends, which lost 10 bases and 2 bases, there was a span of 18 bases. The length of the CDR3 is 15 residues. In DNA, the CDR3 is TGTGCCACCGAGTATGGGTTAGGGCCCTACAATGAGCAGTTCTTC. Its protein product is CATEYGLGPYNEQFF.

The genes are TRBV6-1 and TRBJ2-2; D perhaps matches TRBD2 (6 bases). V lost 4 bases and J 4 bases, leaving 19 bases between the germline ends. Germline CDR1 MNHNS, CDR2 SASEGT. The CDR3 loop spans 17 amino acids. For the CDR3, the DNA is TGTGCCAGCAGTGGCTTGGGGGGAGTGGGAGTCACCGGGGAGCTGTTTTTT. Protein product: CASSGLGGVGVTGELFF.

This chain links TRBV11-2 with TRBJ2-7, with 7 bases fitting TRBD2. Germline CDR1 is SGHAT and CDR2 is FQNNGV. The V gene end was trimmed by 5 bases and the J gene end by 4 bases; junction bases not matched to a gene: 5. CDR3 length: 13 residues. CDR3 sequence reads: CASSLTGGYEQYF. The CDR3, as DNA: TGTGCCAGCAGCCTGACCGGGGGGTACGAGCAGTACTTC. Combining the CDR3 with reference TRBV11-2 and TRBJ2-7 gives the whole variable domain EAGVAQSPRYKIIEKRQSVAFWCNPISGHATLYWYQQILGQGPKLLIQFQNNGVVDDSQLPKDRFSAERLKGVDSTLKIQPAKLEDSAVYLCASSLTGGYEQYFGPGTRLTVT.

The chain links TRBV7-6 to TRBJ1-1; TRBD1 matches at 8 bases. After removal of 2 bases from V and 3 bases from J, the junction contained 5 bases not matched to a gene. Germline V gives CDR1 SGHVS, CDR2 FNYEAQ. The CDR3 spans 15 residues. The CDR3, as DNA: TGTGCCAGCAGCTTAAGAGACAGGGGCCACACTGAAGCTTTCTTT. Amino acid sequence: CASSLRDRGHTEAFF.

CDR3 protein: CASSWDRVYEQYF. The CDR3 region has the DNA TGTGCCAGCAGCTGGGACAGGGTCTACGAGCAGTACTTC. This chain connects TRBV11-2 to TRBJ2-7; 9 bases fit TRBD1. Germline CDR1 reads SGHAT; CDR2 reads FQNNGV. Trimming cost V 4 bases and J 3 bases; bases outside gene matches: 1. The length of the CDR3 is 13 residues.

The chain joins TRBV6-1 to TRBJ1-2; 9 bases are shared with TRBD1. The CDR3 loop spans 14 amino acids. The germline gives CDR1 MNHNS, CDR2 SASEGT. The V segment lost 2 bases and the J segment 4 bases; nucleotides outside the gene matches: 2. The CDR3 DNA reads TGTGCCAGCAGTGAAAAACAGGGGGCCTATGGCTACACCTTC. Its translation: CASSEKQGAYGYTF.

J is TRBJ2-1 and V is TRBV7-2, with D perhaps matching TRBD2 (5 bases). V shed 0 bases and J shed 9 bases, with 6 bases lying between them. The CDR3 is 12 amino acids. In germline, CDR1 is SGHTA, CDR2 FQGNSA. In nucleotides, the CDR3 is TGTGCCAGCAGCTTAGCTGGGAGTGAGCAGTTCTTC. Translating gives CASSLAGSEQFF.

The chain is built from TRBV18 and TRBJ2-3, with 7 bases aligning to TRBD1. V trimming: 1 base; J trimming: 0 bases; junction bases outside the gene matches: 7. The CDR3 is 17 amino acids. Germline values: CDR1 KGHSH, CDR2 LQKENI. The chain's CDR3 is CASSPLPGTDSTDTQYF. As DNA, the CDR3 is TGTGCCAGCTCACCACTGCCAGGGACAGATAGCACAGATACGCAGTATTTT.